Detailed here is one TCR beta chain. As handled by the study authors: The assay estimated nucleated cells by amplifying reference gene primers. The protocol was immunoSEQ multiplex PCR, while the TCRdb copy is restricted to in-frame clones and leaves out a portion. D and trimming come from the DNA, and the V and J calls and clone size come from that table. The table has some 88,000 clones, around nine tenths seen once. This sample is part of a study of blood T cell repertoires in COVID-19. For the study at large: Sites across the United States, Italy and Spain contributed samples from acute and convalescent COVID-19. Nucleic acid was either cDNA or gDNA, and it came from T cells, B-cell-depleted T cells, or PBMCs.

Germline V lookup: CDR1 KGHSH, CDR2 LQKENI. This CDR3 has 17 residues. The J segment lost 7 bases and the V segment lost 6 bases, leaving 12 bases of the junction unmatched. Material: peripheral blood. This clonotype originated in a man aged 60 to 75 with acute or convalescent COVID-19. The rearrangement uses TRBV18 and TRBJ2-1, with TRBD2 matching 13 bases. CDR3: CASSSGLAGAGGNEQFF. The DNA for the CDR3 is TGTGCCAGCTCGTCCGGACTAGCGGGAGCAGGGGGTAATGAGCAGTTCTTC.